This T cell receptor beta chain was obtained from a study of blood T cell repertoires in COVID-19. Study summary: T cells, B-cell-depleted T cells, or PBMCs provided the cDNA or gDNA that served as material.

The table came from immunoSEQ multiplex PCR; TCRdb's copy has only in-frame clones and leaves some out. The sample includes 200,000 to 300,000 clones, 80% to 90% of them seen just once. The CDR3 spans 14 residues. CDR1 is SEHNR, CDR2 FQNEAQ, per germline (reference sequence). Trimming pared 2 bases from V and 4 bases from J, leaving 11 bases between. This clonotype was obtained from a man aged 50-59 years with acute or convalescent COVID-19. V and J are TRBV7-9 and TRBJ2-5; D remains ambiguous. The sequencing sample was made of peripheral blood. The CDR3 is CASSLSRSGETQYF. The DNA of the CDR3 is TGTGCCAGCAGCTTAAGCCGCTCGGGAGAGACCCAGTACTTC.